The T cell receptor (beta chain) under discussion was sequenced for a study of cytomegalovirus exposure and HLA in healthy donors. Unrecorded immune exposures were likely, despite nominal health at sampling. CDR3 length equals 15 residues. Looked up from germline, CDR1 is LGHNA and CDR2 is YSLEER. V lost 4 bases, J lost 5 bases, and 8 bases stayed unmatched. With 60 Vbeta and 13 Jbeta primers, the PCR was carried out. The assay was immunoSEQ multiplex PCR, and TCRdb's table has in-frame clones only and misses some. The sample carries 90,000 or so clones, 55% to 75% recorded once. The receptor's source is a man aged 50 or older in good health and CMV-seronegative. The sequencing input was PBMCs. This chain connects TRBV4-3 to TRBJ1-2; TRBD1 matches 9 bases. The CDR3 bases are TGCGCCAGCAGCCCCTGGGGACAGGGAGGGTATGGCTACACCTTC. This encodes CASSPWGQGGYGYTF.